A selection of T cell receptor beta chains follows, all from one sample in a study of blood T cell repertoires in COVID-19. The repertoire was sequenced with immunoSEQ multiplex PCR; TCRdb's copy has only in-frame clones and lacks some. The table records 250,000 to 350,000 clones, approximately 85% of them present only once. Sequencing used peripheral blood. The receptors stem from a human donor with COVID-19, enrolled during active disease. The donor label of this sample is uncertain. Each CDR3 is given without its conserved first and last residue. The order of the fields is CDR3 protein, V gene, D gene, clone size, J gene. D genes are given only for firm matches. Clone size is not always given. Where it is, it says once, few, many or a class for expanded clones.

cdr3_aa: ASSRVDRVHEQY; v_call: TRBV5-1; d_call: TRBD1; clone_size: .; j_call: TRBJ2-7
cdr3_aa: ASSFVGQGSGNEQF; v_call: TRBV7-6; d_call: TRBD1; clone_size: .; j_call: TRBJ2-1
cdr3_aa: ASSYSLGGGGSPLH; v_call: TRBV6-5; d_call: TRBD1; clone_size: .; j_call: TRBJ1-6
cdr3_aa: ASSLSGQNTEAF; v_call: TRBV7-2; d_call: .; clone_size: .; j_call: TRBJ1-1
cdr3_aa: ARSLGRRLHTEAF; v_call: TRBV5-3; d_call: .; clone_size: .; j_call: TRBJ1-1
cdr3_aa: ASTWGRGAGELF; v_call: TRBV6-5; d_call: .; clone_size: few; j_call: TRBJ2-2
cdr3_aa: ASSLAGGRSGANVLT; v_call: TRBV7-2; d_call: TRBD2; clone_size: .; j_call: TRBJ2-6
cdr3_aa: ASTLQGGNQPQH; v_call: TRBV6-6; d_call: TRBD1; clone_size: once; j_call: TRBJ1-5
cdr3_aa: ASSYEGRGGYT; v_call: TRBV6-2/TRBV6-3; d_call: .; clone_size: .; j_call: TRBJ1-2
cdr3_aa: ARGDTEIGGYGYT; v_call: TRBV6-5; d_call: .; clone_size: .; j_call: TRBJ1-2
cdr3_aa: ASGIAGGVTGELF; v_call: TRBV19; d_call: TRBD2; clone_size: .; j_call: TRBJ2-2
cdr3_aa: ASSQVKGQGSEAF; v_call: TRBV4-2; d_call: .; clone_size: .; j_call: TRBJ1-1
cdr3_aa: ASSVTRDQPQH; v_call: TRBV7-3; d_call: .; clone_size: few; j_call: TRBJ1-5
cdr3_aa: SVEETLNTEAF; v_call: TRBV29-1; d_call: .; clone_size: once; j_call: TRBJ1-1
cdr3_aa: ASSQDIEGYT; v_call: TRBV28; d_call: .; clone_size: .; j_call: TRBJ1-2